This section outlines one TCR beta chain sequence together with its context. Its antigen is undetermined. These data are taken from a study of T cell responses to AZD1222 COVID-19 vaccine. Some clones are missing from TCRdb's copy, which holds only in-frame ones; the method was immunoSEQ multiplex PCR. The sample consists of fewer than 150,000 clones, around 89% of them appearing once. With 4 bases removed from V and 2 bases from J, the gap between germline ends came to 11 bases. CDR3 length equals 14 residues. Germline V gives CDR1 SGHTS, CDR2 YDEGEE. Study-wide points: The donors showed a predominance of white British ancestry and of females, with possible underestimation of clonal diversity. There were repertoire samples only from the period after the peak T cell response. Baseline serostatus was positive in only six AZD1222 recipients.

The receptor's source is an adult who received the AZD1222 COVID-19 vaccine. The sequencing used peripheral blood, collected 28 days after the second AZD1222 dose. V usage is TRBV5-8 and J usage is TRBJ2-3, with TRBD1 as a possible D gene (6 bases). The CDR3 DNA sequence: TGTGCCAGCAGCGCTGGACAGATCACAGATACGCAGTATTTT. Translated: CASSAGQITDTQYF.